This T cell receptor beta chain was captured in a study of shared clonotypes between healthy human individuals. The overall study: Three CD4 naive, three CD4 memory, two CD8 naive and one CD8 memory plate were used per donor.

Replicate sorted-subset PCRs were loaded with 150 to 250 ng DNA, 30,000 or so T cell genomes. TCRdb keeps only in-frame clones here, not all; method: immunoSEQ multiplex PCR. The data contain 2 million to 3 million clones, around nine tenths of them singletons. As for this clone: Its target is unknown.

Study outcomes and limitations: Among the subsets, naive ones generally showed larger estimated richness than memory ones.

Recent vaccinations or acute infections were absent in the healthy HIV-negative adult donors. The V gene's germline CDR1 is MNHNS and CDR2 SASEGT. With 6 bases clipped from V and 4 bases from J, the junction kept 6 bases outside the gene matches. The CDR3 has 14 residues. The TCR sequence derives from a young man in good health. Sequencing was performed on naive CD4+ T cells sorted from blood. The subset: CD45RA+ positively selected. The chain recombines TRBV6-1 with TRBJ1-1; TRBD1 matches at 9 bases. Here the CDR3 reads CASRPGDRVTEAFF. Here the CDR3 DNA reads TGTGCCAGCAGGCCTGGGGACAGGGTCACTGAAGCTTTCTTT.